A single sample is the source of the 14 T cell receptor beta chains below, sequenced in a study of T cells in Graves' hyperthyroidism and ophthalmopathy (dated by TCRdb to the late 2010s). Library preparation used multiplex PCR. Sequencing relied on an Illumina HiSeq 2000. TCR beta CDR3 regions were amplified from RNA transcripts. A first-round RT-PCR of the TCR CDR3 used the HTBI primer set with the Qiagen OneStep RT-PCR kit. TCRdb redid the processing of the public reads, applying fastp at Q25 and MiXCR, and retained in-frame beta chains. Each CDR3 protein appears once, grouped with its most common genes and DNA. The sample has about 200,000 distinct CDR3 sequences on record, 17% of them singletons. 53% of the sample is held by the ten biggest clonotypes. Material for sequencing was blood. These receptors all come from a woman in her 50s with Graves' hyperthyroidism.

This sequence joins TRBV2 and TRBJ1-1, with 9 positions matching TRBD1. V shed 7 bases and J 7 bases; nucleotides not matched to a gene: 10. Per the germline V gene, CDR1 is SNHLY and CDR2 is FYNNEI. The length of the CDR3 is 14 residues. CDR3 nucleotides: TGTGCCAGCAACAATCGACAGGGGGGAGGTGAAGCTTTCTTT. Its translation is CASNNRQGGGEAFF.

The chain uses TRBV5-1 and TRBJ1-1, with TRBD1 as a possible D gene (6 bases). Between the trimmed V and J ends, which lost 7 bases and 2 bases, there was a span of 15 bases. Germline-derived CDR1 and CDR2 are SGHRS and YFSETQ. The CDR3 sequence is 14 residues long. The DNA of the CDR3 is TGCGCCAGCGGGCAACAGGGACTCAACACTGAAGCTTTCTTT. Amino acids: CASGQQGLNTEAFF.

This clonotype was detected ten times or more. The gene calls are TRBV7-9 and TRBJ1-1, with 8 bases aligning to TRBD1. V lost 5 bases and J lost 1; bases outside the gene matches: 3. Germline lookup yields CDR1 SEHNR and CDR2 FQNEAQ (reference sequence). The CDR3 covers 14 residues. DNA for the CDR3: TGTGCCAGCAGCGGGACAGGACCGAACACTGAAGCTTTCTTT. Translated: CASSGTGPNTEAFF.

There are many counts of this clonotype. The chain links TRBV11-2 to TRBJ2-2, with TRBD1 matching 8 bases. This CDR3 region has 15 residues. Trimming at V came to 4 bases and at J to 2 bases, leaving 3 bases not matched to a gene. CDR1 and CDR2 from the germline V gene are SGHAT and FQNNGV. The CDR3 sequence is CASSSGQGNTGELFF. Here the CDR3 DNA reads TGTGCCAGCAGCTCTGGACAGGGTAACACCGGGGAGCTGTTTTTT.

The gene calls are TRBV4-1 and TRBJ1-6, with 7 bases matching TRBD1. Germline trimming cut 6 bases from V and 6 bases from J; bases unmatched to any gene: 11. The V gene's germline CDR1 is MGHRA and CDR2 YSYEKL. The CDR3 has 16 residues. The CDR3 DNA is TGCGCCAGCAGGACGGTACAGGGGAGTTTTAATTCACCCCTCCACTTT. Amino acids: CASRTVQGSFNSPLHF.

This clonotype has just a few counts. The chain carries TRBV7-6 and TRBJ2-2; 9 positions match TRBD2. The V gene end was trimmed by 4 bases and the J gene end by 7 bases; junction bases not matched to a gene: 10. The CDR3 loop spans 16 amino acids. Germline CDR1 is SGHVS and CDR2 is FNYEAQ. The CDR3 region is CASSSRGSGSIGELFF. CDR3 bases: TGTGCCAGCAGCTCCCGGGGTAGCGGGAGTATCGGGGAGCTGTTTTTT.

This clonotype was seen repeatedly, ten times or more. The chain couples TRBV6-1 to TRBJ1-1, with D tentatively TRBD1 (6 bases). This CDR3 is 14 amino acids long. From germline, CDR1 is MNHNS and CDR2 SASEGT. The ends were cut back, 4 bases at V and 0 bases at J, with 9 bases in the middle. The CDR3 region is CASSATGLNTEAFF. CDR3 nucleotide sequence: TGTGCCAGCAGTGCAACAGGGTTGAACACTGAAGCTTTCTTT.

This clonotype was seen at least ten times. The chain has TRBV27 and TRBJ2-3, with D unclear. Germline CDR1 MNHEY, CDR2 SMNVEV (reference sequence). Between the trimmed V and J ends, which lost 5 bases and 6 bases, there was a span of 9 bases. The CDR3 runs 12 residues. The CDR3 DNA sequence: TGTGCCAGCAGTCCCCAGCCTGATACGCAGTATTTT. Residues: CASSPQPDTQYF.

At least ten counts were recorded for this clonotype. V gene TRBV7-8 combines with J gene TRBJ1-1, with D hard to call. Germline values: CDR1 SGHVS, CDR2 FQNEAQ. V was clipped by 1 base and J by 4 bases, with 10 bases between them. CDR3 length equals 14 residues. The CDR3 bases are TGTGCCAGCAGCTTAGACGCGGTACCCACTGAAGCTTTCTTT. Translating it yields CASSLDAVPTEAFF.

This rearrangement joins TRBV20-1 to TRBJ1-2; the D is unclear. The CDR3 contains 12 residues. CDR1 and CDR2 from the germline V gene are DFQATT and SNEGSKA (reference sequence). V gave up 7 bases and J gave up 1 base, with 10 bases separating them. The CDR3 here is CSVVGSNYGYTF. DNA for the CDR3: TGCAGTGTCGTTGGGAGTAACTATGGCTACACCTTC.

The chain uses TRBV20-1 and TRBJ1-2; 10 bases line up with TRBD1. Germline values: CDR1 DFQATT, CDR2 SNEGSKA (reference sequence). J lost 4 bases, V lost 4 bases, and 9 bases had no gene match. This CDR3 region has 15 residues. This chain's CDR3 is CSAKEDRGNFYGYTF. The CDR3, as DNA: TGCAGTGCTAAGGAGGACAGGGGGAACTTCTATGGCTACACCTTC.

This clonotype was found a few times. The rearrangement uses TRBV27 and TRBJ1-1, with D perhaps matching TRBD1 (5 bases). Per the germline V gene, CDR1 is MNHEY and CDR2 is SMNVEV (reference sequence). V lost 10 bases and J lost 2, with 17 bases in between. The CDR3 spans 14 residues. The DNA for the CDR3 is TGTGCCATCCTCACTGGGGGAGGAAACACTGAAGCTTTCTTT. It specifies CAILTGGGNTEAFF.

This clonotype was counted many times. The V gene is TRBV6-1, the J gene TRBJ1-5, with D perhaps matching TRBD1 (5 bases). Trimming took 5 bases from V and 0 from J, leaving 17 bases between them. The CDR3 length is 17 residues. Looked up from germline, CDR1 is MNHNS and CDR2 is SASEGT. The CDR3 nucleotides read TGTGCCAGCAGTTTGTCCAGGGAGCCCTATAGCAATCAGCCCCAGCATTTT. This sequence encodes CASSLSREPYSNQPQHF.

The V call is TRBV29-1, the J call TRBJ2-3; 11 bases align to TRBD1. This CDR3 contains 19 residues. Trimming took 0 bases from V and 0 from J; bases not matched to a gene: 11. Germline CDR1 reads SQVTM; CDR2 reads ANQGSEA. In DNA, the CDR3 is TGCAGCGTTGAAGATCCCTGGACAGGGGGCTCGGTAAGCACAGATACGCAGTATTTT. It is translated as CSVEDPWTGGSVSTDTQYF.